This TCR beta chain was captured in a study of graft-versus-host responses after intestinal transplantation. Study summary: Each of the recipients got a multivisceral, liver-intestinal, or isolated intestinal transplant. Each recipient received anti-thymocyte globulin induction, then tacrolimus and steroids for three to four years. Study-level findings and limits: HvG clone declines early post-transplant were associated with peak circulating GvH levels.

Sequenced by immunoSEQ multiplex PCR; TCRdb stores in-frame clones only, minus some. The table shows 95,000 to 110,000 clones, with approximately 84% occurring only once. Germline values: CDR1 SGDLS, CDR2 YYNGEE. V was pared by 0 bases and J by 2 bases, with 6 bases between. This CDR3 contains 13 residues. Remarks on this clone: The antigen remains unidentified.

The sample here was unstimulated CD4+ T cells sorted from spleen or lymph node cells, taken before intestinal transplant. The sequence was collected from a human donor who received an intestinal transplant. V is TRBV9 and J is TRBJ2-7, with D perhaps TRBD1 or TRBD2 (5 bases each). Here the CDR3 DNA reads TGTGCCAGCAGCGTAGAGGGACCCTACGAGCAGTACTTC. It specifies CASSVEGPYEQYF.